These T cell receptor beta chains were read from a single sample in a study of blood T cell repertoires in COVID-19. Assay: immunoSEQ multiplex PCR; the TCRdb copy retains only in-frame clones and omits some. The data show approximately 230,000 clones, with about nine tenths seen just once and 15% to 19% held by the top ten. The sample consisted of PBMCs or T cells enriched from blood (not recorded which). Receptor source: a man between 18 and 29 years old who had recovered from COVID-19. The CDR3 runs from the conserved cysteine through the conserved F or W. D genes are given only for firm matches. Size tells how often a clone was seen (once, few, many) or the class of an expanded clone, and some rows leave it out.

j_call clone_size v_call d_call cdr3_nt cdr3_aa
TRBJ2-1 . TRBV6-1 . TGTGCCAGCAGTGATTATAGCTCCTACAATGAGCAGTTCTTC CASSDYSSYNEQFF
TRBJ2-1 . TRBV5-1 TRBD2 TGCGCCAGCAGCTTGGCCGCGGGAGGGCCTGGTGAGCAGTTCTTC CASSLAAGGPGEQFF
TRBJ2-6 once TRBV4-1 . TGCGCCAGCAGCCAAGATTCTAGTCGGGTTGGGGCCAACGTCCTGACTTTC CASSQDSSRVGANVLTF
TRBJ2-1 . TRBV7-9 TRBD2 TGTGCCAGCAGCTTCCCGGGACTAGCGGGAGTAGTCTACAATGAGCAGTTCTTC CASSFPGLAGVVYNEQFF
TRBJ2-7 . TRBV11-2 . TGTGCCAGCAGCTTAGGGTTTAGCGGTTACGAGCAGTACTTC CASSLGFSGYEQYF
TRBJ1-1 . TRBV18 . TGTGCCAGCTCCCGTGACAGCATGAACACTGAAGCTTTCTTT CASSRDSMNTEAFF
TRBJ2-7 . TRBV5-5 TRBD2 TGTGCCAGCAGCCCATGGACTAGATCCGAGCAGTACTTC CASSPWTRSEQYF
TRBJ2-2 . TRBV4-2 TRBD1 TGTGCCAGCAGCCAGCCTGGGAATCGGGACAGCTCCCCCGGGGAGCTGTTTTTT CASSQPGNRDSSPGELFF
TRBJ2-2 . TRBV10-3 . TGTGCCATCAGTGACCCGGCAGGGAAGAACACCGGGGAGCTGTTTTTT CAISDPAGKNTGELFF
TRBJ1-6 . TRBV19 . TGTGCCAGTACCAAGACAGGTAGTCGGTCACCCCTCCACTTT CASTKTGSRSPLHF
TRBJ2-5 . TRBV9 TRBD1 TGTGCCAGCAGCGTAGATGGGACAGTCGCGACCCAGTACTTC CASSVDGTVATQYF
TRBJ1-2 . TRBV19 . TGTGCCAGTAGTATTCCCGGACAGTATGGCTACACCTTC CASSIPGQYGYTF
TRBJ1-5 few TRBV2 TRBD1 TGTGCCAGCAGCACGACAGGGGCATTCCAGCCCCAGCATTTT CASSTTGAFQPQHF
TRBJ2-2 . TRBV7-8 TRBD2 TGTGCCAGCAGCTTAGCGCCGTGGACGGGACTAGACACCGGGGAGCTGTTTTTT CASSLAPWTGLDTGELFF
TRBJ2-5 . TRBV29-1 . TGCAGCGTTGAAGGCAGGGGCGAAGAGACCCAGTACTTC CSVEGRGEETQYF
TRBJ1-1 . TRBV7-8 . TGTGCCAGCAGCCCTCGGGACACCATGAACACTGAAGCTTTCTTT CASSPRDTMNTEAFF
TRBJ2-5 . TRBV28 TRBD2 TGTGCCAGCAGTTTACGACTAGCGGGGGTGGGATGGGAGACCCAGTACTTC CASSLRLAGVGWETQYF
TRBJ2-5 once TRBV2 . TGTGCCAGCAGTGCCGCGGCGGTAGGAACAGAGACCCAGTACTTC CASSAAAVGTETQYF
TRBJ2-4 . TRBV15 . TGTGCCACCAGGACACAGGGGGGGAAAAACATTCAGTACTTC CATRTQGGKNIQYF
TRBJ2-5 . TRBV5-1 . TGCGCCAGCAGCTTGGCAGGGCCGTACCAAGAGACCCAGTACTTC CASSLAGPYQETQYF
TRBJ2-7 . TRBV3-1/TRBV3-2 . TGTGCCAGCAGCCAAGACGGCAGGGCCGGCGAGCAGTACTTC CASSQDGRAGEQYF
TRBJ2-7 . TRBV4-1 TRBD1 TGCGCCAGCAGCCAAGGGGGGTCGACAGGGGGCCTCCGTTGGTACGAGCAGTACTTC CASSQGGSTGGLRWYEQYF
TRBJ1-5 . TRBV2 . TGTGCCAGCAGTGAATCCGGGACAAGCTATAGCAATCAGCCCCAGCATTTT CASSESGTSYSNQPQHF
TRBJ1-6 . TRBV6-5 TRBD1 TGTGCCAGCAGTTCCAGCCAGGGGGTTAGCAGTTCACCCCTCCACTTT CASSSSQGVSSSPLHF
TRBJ2-3 . TRBV24-1 TRBD2 TGTGCCACCAGTCCAGCGGGAGTGGTAGATACGCAGTATTTT CATSPAGVVDTQYF
TRBJ1-2 . TRBV28 . TGTGCCACCCTAGCCACCAACCTGAGCCATGGCTACACCTTC CATLATNLSHGYTF
TRBJ2-1 . TRBV7-6 TRBD2 TGTGCCAGCAGGCAGACGGGACTAGGCCCCTACAATGAGCAGTTCTTC CASRQTGLGPYNEQFF
TRBJ1-1 . TRBV6-5 . TGTGCCAGCAGTTACTCGTACAGCCTCGTGAACACTGAAGCTTTCTTT CASSYSYSLVNTEAFF
TRBJ2-7 . TRBV28 TRBD1 TGTGCCAGCAGTTCAGGGACAGGGGGCTTATGGTACTTC CASSSGTGGLWYF
TRBJ2-7 . TRBV5-4 TRBD2 TGTGCCAGCAGCTTGGGCGGGAGCAACTCCTACGAGCAGTACTTC CASSLGGSNSYEQYF